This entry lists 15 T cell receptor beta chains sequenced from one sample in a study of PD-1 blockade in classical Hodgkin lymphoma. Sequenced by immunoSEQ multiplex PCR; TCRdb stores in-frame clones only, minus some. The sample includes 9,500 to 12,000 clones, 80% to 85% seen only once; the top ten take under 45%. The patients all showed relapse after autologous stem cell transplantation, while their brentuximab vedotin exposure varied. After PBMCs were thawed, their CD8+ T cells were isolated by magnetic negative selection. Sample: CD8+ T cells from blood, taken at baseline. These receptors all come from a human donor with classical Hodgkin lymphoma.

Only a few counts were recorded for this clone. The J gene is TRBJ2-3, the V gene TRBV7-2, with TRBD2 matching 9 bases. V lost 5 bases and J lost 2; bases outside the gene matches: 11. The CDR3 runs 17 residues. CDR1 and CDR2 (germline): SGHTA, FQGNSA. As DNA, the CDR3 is TGTGCCAGCAGCCGTTCTCTGCGGGAGGGATCCACAGATACGCAGTATTTT. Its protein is CASSRSLREGSTDTQYF.

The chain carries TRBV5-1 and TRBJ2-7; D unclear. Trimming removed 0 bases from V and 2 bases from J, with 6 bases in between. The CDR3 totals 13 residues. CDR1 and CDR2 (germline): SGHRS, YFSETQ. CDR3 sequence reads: CASSLEITYEQYF. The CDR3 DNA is TGCGCCAGCAGCTTGGAGATCACCTACGAGCAGTACTTC.

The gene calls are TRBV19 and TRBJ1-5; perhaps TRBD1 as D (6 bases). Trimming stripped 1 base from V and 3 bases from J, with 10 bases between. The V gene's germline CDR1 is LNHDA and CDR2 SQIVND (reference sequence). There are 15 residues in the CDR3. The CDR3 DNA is TGTGCCAGTAGTATAGCAGGGGCCTACAATCAGCCCCAGCATTTT. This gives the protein CASSIAGAYNQPQHF.

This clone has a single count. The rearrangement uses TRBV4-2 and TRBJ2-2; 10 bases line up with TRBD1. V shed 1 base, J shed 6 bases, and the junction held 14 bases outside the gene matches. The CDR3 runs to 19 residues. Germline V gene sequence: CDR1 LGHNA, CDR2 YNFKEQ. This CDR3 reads CASSQVSTGTGVRAGELFF. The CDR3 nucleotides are TGTGCCAGCAGCCAAGTTTCCACCGGGACAGGGGTACGGGCCGGGGAGCTGTTTTTT.

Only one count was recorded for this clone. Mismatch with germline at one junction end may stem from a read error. The DNA for the CDR3 is TGTGCTAGCAGACCCCATAACAGGGGGCGATCCTACGAGCAGTACTTC. This translates into CASRPHNRGRSYEQYF. This chain uses TRBV7-7 with TRBJ2-7; TRBD1 matches 9 bases. CDR3 length: 16 residues. The germline CDR1 and CDR2 sequences are SSHAT and FNYEAQ (reference sequence).

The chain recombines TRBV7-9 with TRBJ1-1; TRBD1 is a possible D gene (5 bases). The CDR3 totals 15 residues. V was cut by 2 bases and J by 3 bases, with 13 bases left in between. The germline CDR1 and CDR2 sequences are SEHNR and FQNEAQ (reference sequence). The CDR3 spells CASSLTGGGYTEAFF. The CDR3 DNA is TGTGCCAGCAGCTTAACCGGCGGGGGGTACACTGAAGCTTTCTTT.

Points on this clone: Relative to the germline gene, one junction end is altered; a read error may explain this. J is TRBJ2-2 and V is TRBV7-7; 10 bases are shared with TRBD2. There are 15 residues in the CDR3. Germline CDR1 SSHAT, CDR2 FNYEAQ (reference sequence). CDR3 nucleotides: TGTGCTAGCAGCTTAGCTAGCGGGAGCACCGGGGAGCTGTTTTTT. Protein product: CASSLASGSTGELFF.

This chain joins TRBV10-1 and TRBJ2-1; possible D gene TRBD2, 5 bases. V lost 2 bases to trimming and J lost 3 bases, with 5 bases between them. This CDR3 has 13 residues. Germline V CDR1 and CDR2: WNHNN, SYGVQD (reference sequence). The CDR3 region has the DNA TGCGCCAGCAGTGAGGACTACTACAATGAGCAGTTCTTC. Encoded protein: CASSEDYYNEQFF.

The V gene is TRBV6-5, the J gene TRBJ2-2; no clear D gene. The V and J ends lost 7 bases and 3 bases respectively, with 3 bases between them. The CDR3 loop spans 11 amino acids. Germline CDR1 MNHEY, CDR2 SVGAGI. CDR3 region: CASKYTGELFF. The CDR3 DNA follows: TGTGCCAGCAAATACACCGGGGAGCTGTTTTTT.

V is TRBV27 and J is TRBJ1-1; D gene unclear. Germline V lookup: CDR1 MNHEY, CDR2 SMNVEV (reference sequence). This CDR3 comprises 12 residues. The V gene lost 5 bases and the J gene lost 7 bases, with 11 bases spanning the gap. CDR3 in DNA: TGTGCCAGCAGTCCGAATAATTATGAAGCTTTCTTT. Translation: CASSPNNYEAFF.

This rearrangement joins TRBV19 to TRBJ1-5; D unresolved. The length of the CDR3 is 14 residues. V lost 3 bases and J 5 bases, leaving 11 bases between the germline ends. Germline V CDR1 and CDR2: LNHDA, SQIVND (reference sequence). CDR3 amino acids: CASSIGGGYQPQHF. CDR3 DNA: TGTGCCAGTAGTATCGGTGGCGGCTATCAGCCCCAGCATTTT.

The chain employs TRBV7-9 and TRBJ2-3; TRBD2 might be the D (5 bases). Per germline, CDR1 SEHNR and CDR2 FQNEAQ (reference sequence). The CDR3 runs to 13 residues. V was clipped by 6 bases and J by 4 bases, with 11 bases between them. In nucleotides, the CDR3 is TGTGCCAGCAGTCCCCCGGACTCAGATACGCAGTATTTT. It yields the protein CASSPPDSDTQYF.

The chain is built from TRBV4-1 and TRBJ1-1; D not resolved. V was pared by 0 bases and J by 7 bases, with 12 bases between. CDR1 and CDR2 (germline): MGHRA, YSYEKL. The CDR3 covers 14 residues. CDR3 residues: CASSQDRATGEAFF. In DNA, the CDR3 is TGCGCCAGCAGCCAAGATCGGGCCACTGGTGAAGCTTTCTTT.

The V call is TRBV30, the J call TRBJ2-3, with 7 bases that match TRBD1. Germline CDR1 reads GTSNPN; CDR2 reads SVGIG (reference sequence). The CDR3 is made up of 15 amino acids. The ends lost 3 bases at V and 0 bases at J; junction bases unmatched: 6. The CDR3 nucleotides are TGTGCCTGGAGGCCGGGACAGTCAAGCACAGATACGCAGTATTTT. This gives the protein CAWRPGQSSTDTQYF.

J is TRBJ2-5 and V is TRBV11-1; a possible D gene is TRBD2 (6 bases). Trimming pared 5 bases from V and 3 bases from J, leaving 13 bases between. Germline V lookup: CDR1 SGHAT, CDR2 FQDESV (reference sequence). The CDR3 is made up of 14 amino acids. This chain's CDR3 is CASSRIPGEETQYF. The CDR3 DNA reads TGTGCCAGCAGCCGGATCCCGGGGGAAGAGACCCAGTACTTC.